The 17 T cell receptor beta chains given below trace back to one sample, sequenced in a study of blood T cells in healthy people across ages. A sample-barcoded 5' primer and a J-beta primer mix were used in a second PCR of about 7 to 11 cycles. Each CDR3 protein is one row after TCRdb ran MiXCR on the 5' RACE reads. Of some 1,500,000 distinct CDR3 sequences listed, 42% are singletons. Input material: blood. These TCRs come from a woman under 30 in good health.

This clonotype was counted a single time. V gene TRBV11-3 combines with J gene TRBJ2-1; D is possibly TRBD2 (6 bases). Per the germline V gene, CDR1 is SGHNT and CDR2 is YENEEA. This CDR3 is built from 15 residues. Trimming removed 3 bases from V and 5 bases from J, with 14 bases in between. In DNA, the CDR3 is TGTGCCAGCAGCTTGGAGGGACTCCTGAACAATGAGCAGTTCTTC. Translation gives CASSLEGLLNNEQFF.

The chain uses TRBV20-1 and TRBJ2-1, with 8 bases matching TRBD1. V shed 2 bases and J 6 bases; nucleotides not matched to a gene: 3. Germline-derived CDR1 and CDR2 are DFQATT and SNEGSKA (reference sequence). The CDR3 has 13 amino acids. The DNA of the CDR3 is TGCAGTGCTAGAAAAACAGGGGGCAATGAGCAGTTCTTC. It is translated as CSARKTGGNEQFF.

The chain has TRBV30 and TRBJ1-4, with D maybe TRBD1 (5 bases). V was cut by 3 bases and J by 12 bases, with 11 bases left in between. Germline V CDR1 and CDR2: GTSNPN, SVGIG (reference sequence). The CDR3 length is 11 residues. The CDR3 bases are TGTGCCTGGAGGACCGGGACTGAACTGTTTTTT. Translation: CAWRTGTELFF.

This clonotype was counted only a few times. The chain uses TRBV20-1 and TRBJ1-2; maybe TRBD1 (6 bases). CDR3 length equals 15 residues. Germline V CDR1 and CDR2: DFQATT, SNEGSKA (reference sequence). The ends were cut back, 0 bases at V and 0 bases at J, with 11 bases in the middle. The CDR3 DNA reads as TGCAGTGCTAGAGATCAGGGGACGGCTAACTATGGCTACACCTTC. Residues: CSARDQGTANYGYTF.

The chain employs TRBV19 and TRBJ1-2; D is uncertain. CDR1 LNHDA and CDR2 SQIVND come from the germline V gene (reference sequence). This CDR3 spans 15 amino acids. Trimming took 3 bases from V and 3 from J, leaving 14 bases between them. CDR3 in amino acids: CASSMGPDGYYGYTF. DNA of the CDR3: TGTGCCAGTAGTATGGGCCCCGACGGATACTATGGCTACACCTTC.

The chain has TRBV7-8 and TRBJ1-2; D unresolved. Trimming took off 5 bases at V and 4 bases at J, with 17 bases between the two ends. Germline CDR1 is SGHVS and CDR2 is FQNEAQ. The CDR3 is 15 amino acids. The CDR3 DNA sequence: TGTGCCAGCAGCCCTGGGCGGGGTATAACCTATGGCTACACCTTC. Its translation is CASSPGRGITYGYTF.

The chain is built from TRBV4-2 and TRBJ2-3; TRBD2 matches at 12 bases. Per the germline V gene, CDR1 is LGHNA and CDR2 is YNFKEQ. After removal of 3 bases from V and 4 bases from J, the junction contained 11 bases not matched to a gene. CDR3 size: 18 residues. The CDR3 coding sequence is TGTGCCAGCAGCCATGAACCGGCCCTAGCGGGAGGGTCAGATACGCAGTATTTT. The encoded protein is CASSHEPALAGGSDTQYF.

This clonotype appeared a few times. The chain is built from TRBV20-1 and TRBJ2-5; D not certain. The V end was cut by 5 bases, the J end by 11 bases, with 24 bases between. The CDR3 runs to 14 residues. CDR1 DFQATT and CDR2 SNEGSKA come from the germline V gene (reference sequence). The CDR3 is CSALALAAHNEQYF. The CDR3 nucleotides read TGCAGTGCTTTAGCATTAGCAGCCCACAATGAGCAGTACTTC.

This clonotype was observed at least ten times. The CDR3 here is CASSLTSDYGYTF. DNA of the CDR3: TGTGCCAGCAGCTTAACTAGCGACTATGGCTACACCTTC. This chain joins TRBV7-3 and TRBJ1-2; no firm D call. V dropped 0 bases and J dropped 3 bases, with 5 bases sitting between them. There are 13 residues in the CDR3. Germline V gene data show CDR1 as SGHTA and CDR2 as FQGTGA.

This clonotype has just a few counts. This chain joins TRBV5-1 and TRBJ2-1; TRBD2 aligns across 7 bases. There are 15 residues in the CDR3. Unmatched junction bases numbered 11, after V lost 4 bases and J lost 7 bases. The germline V gene encodes CDR1 SGHRS and CDR2 YFSETQ. The CDR3 loop reads CASSRSSGVQNEQFF. DNA for the CDR3: TGCGCCAGCAGCAGGTCAAGCGGGGTACAAAATGAGCAGTTCTTC.

This chain uses TRBV7-9 with TRBJ2-7; TRBD2 aligns across 7 bases. V shed 4 bases, J shed 2 bases, and the junction held 5 bases outside the gene matches. The CDR3 length is 14 residues. Germline CDR1 reads SEHNR; CDR2 reads FQNEAQ (reference sequence). CDR3 bases: TGTGCCAGCAGCTCCCGCGGGAGTCCCTACGAGCAGTACTTC. It yields the protein CASSSRGSPYEQYF.

The gene calls are TRBV6-6 and TRBJ2-3; TRBD2 is a possible D gene (6 bases). The CDR3 consists of 12 residues. V gave up 8 bases and J gave up 4 bases, with 10 bases separating them. CDR1 MNHNY and CDR2 SVGAGI come from the germline V gene (reference sequence). CDR3 loop: CASGSSADTQYF. The CDR3 DNA follows: TGTGCCAGCGGGTCTAGCGCAGATACGCAGTATTTT.

This clonotype was seen only a few times. The chain uses TRBV27 and TRBJ2-5, with D possibly being TRBD1 or TRBD2 (6 bases each). With 8 bases removed from V and 1 base from J, the gap between germline ends came to 11 bases. The CDR3 contains 13 residues. The V gene's germline CDR1 is MNHEY and CDR2 SMNVEV (reference sequence). As DNA, the CDR3 is TGTGCCAGCTCAGGGGACTTCCAAGAGACCCAGTACTTC. Protein sequence: CASSGDFQETQYF.

This clonotype was seen once. V usage is TRBV30 and J usage is TRBJ1-1; perhaps TRBD1 as D (5 bases). The CDR3 contains 14 residues. Germline V CDR1 and CDR2: GTSNPN, SVGIG (reference sequence). With 4 bases removed from V and 2 bases from J, the gap between germline ends came to 14 bases. The CDR3 nucleotides are TGTGCCTGGAACCCTAGACAGAGAAACACTGAAGCTTTCTTT. It encodes CAWNPRQRNTEAFF.

V usage is TRBV14 and J usage is TRBJ2-1, with TRBD2 identical over 9 bases. The CDR3 totals 15 residues. The ends lost 1 base at V and 8 bases at J; junction bases unmatched: 6. Germline values: CDR1 SGHDN, CDR2 FVKESK. The CDR3 region is CASSQAVIAGDEQFF. As DNA, the CDR3 is TGTGCCAGCAGCCAAGCTGTCATAGCGGGGGATGAGCAGTTCTTC.

CDR3 sequence: CASNLGQGVYYGYTF. The DNA of the CDR3 is TGTGCCAGCAACTTGGGACAGGGAGTTTACTATGGCTACACCTTC. The rearrangement uses TRBV12-3 or TRBV12-4 and TRBJ1-2; 9 nucleotides align to TRBD1. Unmatched junction bases numbered 9, after V lost 7 bases and J lost 3 bases. The CDR3 consists of 15 residues.

This chain joins TRBV20-1 and TRBJ2-2; D gene uncertain. Trimming stripped 3 bases from V and 1 base from J, with 12 bases between. Germline V gene sequence: CDR1 DFQATT, CDR2 SNEGSKA (reference sequence). This CDR3 has 15 residues. The chain's CDR3 is CSASPSKMNTGELFF. The CDR3 bases are TGCAGTGCTAGTCCCTCAAAGATGAACACCGGGGAGCTGTTTTTT.